The subject of this entry is one TCR beta chain. Its target is unknown. This record belongs to a study of spatial heterogeneity in lung cancer. The overall study: Sequence detection consistently recorded a greater number of beta-chain than alpha-chain sequences. Study findings and constraints: More often at tumor resection than at routine follow-up, ubiquitous expanded tumor TCRs were detected in the blood.

The presence of a unique molecular identifier marked each TCR cDNA molecule. Using its own MiXCR run on the 5' RACE reads, TCRdb lists one record per CDR3 protein. The table has over 10,000 distinct CDR3 sequences, around 15% seen once. Time point indicated: sample taken at primary tumor resection. Material for sequencing was whole RNA from tumor, nontumor lung or frozen PBMC, left unsorted. The cohort: approximately 66 early-stage, untreated non-small cell lung cancer patients. The CDR3 is 16 amino acids. Per the germline V gene, CDR1 is MDHEN and CDR2 is SYDVKM. V shed 4 bases and J 2 bases; nucleotides not matched to a gene: 7.

This material consisted of PBMCs, taken at surgery. This rearrangement joins TRBV28 to TRBJ2-2; 7 bases line up with TRBD1. The receptor was isolated from a male donor with early-stage non-small cell lung cancer. The CDR3 protein is CASSSLRDRNTGELFF. The DNA for the CDR3 is TGTGCCAGCAGTTCCCTCAGGGACAGAAACACCGGGGAGCTGTTTTTT.